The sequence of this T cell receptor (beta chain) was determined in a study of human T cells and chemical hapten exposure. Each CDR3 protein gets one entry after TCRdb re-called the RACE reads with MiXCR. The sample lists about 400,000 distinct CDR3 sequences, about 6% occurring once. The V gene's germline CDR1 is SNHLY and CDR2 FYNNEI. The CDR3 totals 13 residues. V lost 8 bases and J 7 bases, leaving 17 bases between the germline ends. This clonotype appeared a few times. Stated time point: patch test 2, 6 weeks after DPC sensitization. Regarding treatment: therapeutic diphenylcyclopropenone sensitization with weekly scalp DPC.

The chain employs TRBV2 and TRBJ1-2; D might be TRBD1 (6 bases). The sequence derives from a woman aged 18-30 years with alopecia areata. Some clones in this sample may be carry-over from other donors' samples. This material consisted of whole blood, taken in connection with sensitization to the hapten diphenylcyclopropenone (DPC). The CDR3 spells CASGAGGRFGYTF. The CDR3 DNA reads TGTGCCAGCGGAGCGGGGGGGCGCTTTGGCTACACCTTC. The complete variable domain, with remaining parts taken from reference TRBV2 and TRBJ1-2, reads EPEVTQTPSHQVTQMGQEVILRCVPISNHLYFYWYRQILGQKVEFLVSFYNNEISEKSEIFDDQFSVERPDGSNFTLKIRSTKLEDSAMYFCASGAGGRFGYTFGSGTRLTVV.